This entry lists 31 T cell receptor beta chains sequenced from one sample in a study of regulatory T cells in long-lasting Graves disease. Indicated time point: newly diagnosed GD, antithyroid drugs for less than 3 months. Following extraction of RNA from PBMCs, that RNA was used to make the TCR library. Through Arm-PCR of CDR3 regions and iRepertoire HTBI primers, TCR beta libraries were built. TCRdb re-called the multiplex PCR reads with MiXCR, one entry per CDR3 protein. The table includes approximately 270,000 distinct CDR3 sequences, 18% detected once. These data were likewise used in another study, on T cells in Graves' hyperthyroidism and ophthalmopathy.

This specimen was peripheral blood mononuclear cells (PBMCs), taken at new diagnosis, from a patient treated with antithyroid drugs. Receptor source: a woman in her 30s with Graves disease.

This clonotype was seen repeatedly, ten times or more. The chain employs TRBV20-1 and TRBJ1-5; no reliable D call. Germline lookup yields CDR1 DFQATT and CDR2 SNEGSKA (reference sequence). The CDR3 is made up of 15 amino acids. V gave up 0 bases and J gave up 6 bases, with 15 bases separating them. The CDR3 DNA reads TGCAGTGCTAGAGATGCCCGTATCTCAACTCAGCCCCAGCATTTT. Translating it yields CSARDARISTQPQHF.

The chain links TRBV18 to TRBJ2-5; no clear D gene. Trimming cost V 3 bases and J 4 bases, with 6 bases left between them. The CDR3 sequence is 12 residues long. Germline lookup yields CDR1 KGHSH and CDR2 LQKENI. The CDR3 DNA reads as TGTGCCAGCTCACCTTACAGAGAGACCCAGTACTTC. Translation gives CASSPYRETQYF.

In its sample, this clonotype was seen many times. V and J are TRBV18 and TRBJ2-7; D may be TRBD2 (7 bases). The CDR3 is made up of 16 amino acids. In germline, CDR1 is KGHSH, CDR2 LQKENI. V was shortened by 0 bases and J by 9 bases, with 21 bases between the two germline ends. As DNA, the CDR3 is TGTGCCAGCTCACCACCGGTATTGGGGGGGCAAGGGATGCAGTACTTC. This sequence encodes CASSPPVLGGQGMQYF.

This clonotype has only a few counts. The V gene is TRBV20-1, the J gene TRBJ1-3, with 8 bases matching TRBD1. From germline, CDR1 is DFQATT and CDR2 SNEGSKA (reference sequence). The CDR3 runs to 13 residues. The J segment lost 4 bases and the V segment lost 6 bases, leaving 5 bases of the junction unmatched. The CDR3 sequence: CSAPTGVGNTIYF. The CDR3 DNA reads TGCAGTGCACCGACAGGGGTCGGAAACACCATATATTTT.

This clonotype was found many times. J is TRBJ2-7 and V is TRBV7-2; D unresolved. CDR1 and CDR2 from the germline V gene are SGHTA and FQGNSA. The CDR3 is made up of 13 amino acids. Trimming took off 3 bases at V and 3 bases at J, with 9 bases between the two ends. In DNA, the CDR3 is TGTGCCAGCAGCTTTTCCAGCGACTACGAGCAGTACTTC. As protein: CASSFSSDYEQYF. Full variable domain (remainder filled in from reference TRBV7-2 and TRBJ2-7): GAGVSQSPSNKVTEKGKDVELRCDPISGHTALYWYRQSLGQGLEFLIYFQGNSAPDKSGLPSDRFSAERTGGSVSTLTIQRTQQEDSAVYLCASSFSSDYEQYFGPGTRLTVT.

This clonotype was picked up many times. This chain links TRBV10-1 with TRBJ2-3; D may be TRBD1 or TRBD2 (5 bases each). Per germline, CDR1 WNHNN and CDR2 SYGVQD (reference sequence). V was shortened by 3 bases and J by 5 bases, with 18 bases between the two germline ends. This CDR3 is built from 16 residues. The CDR3 DNA reads TGCGCCAGCAGTGATGGGACGGACGGGGAGATAGATACGCAGTATTTT. It specifies CASSDGTDGEIDTQYF.

This clonotype was detected ten times or more. The V and J genes are TRBV11-2 and TRBJ1-6; unclear D gene. CDR1 and CDR2 (germline): SGHAT, FQNNGV. The V end was cut by 2 bases, the J end by 7 bases, with 6 bases between. This CDR3 contains 13 residues. The CDR3 region has the DNA TGTGCCAGCAGCTTAAGCCGGAATTCACCCCTCCACTTT. Amino acid sequence: CASSLSRNSPLHF.

The V call is TRBV7-3, the J call TRBJ2-4; 8 bases fit TRBD2. The CDR3 is 15 residues long. Germline loops: CDR1 SGHTA, CDR2 FQGTGA. With 4 bases clipped from V and 0 bases from J, the junction kept 2 bases outside the gene matches. The CDR3 nucleotides are TGTGCCAGCAGCTCGGGGGGGGAAGCCAAAAACATTCAGTACTTC. It encodes CASSSGGEAKNIQYF.

This clonotype was counted many times. The V and J genes are TRBV12-3 or TRBV12-4 and TRBJ1-1; weak D call: TRBD1 (6 bases). CDR3 size: 14 residues. V was cut by 2 bases and J by 1 base, with 8 bases left in between. The CDR3 nucleotides are TGTGCCAGCAGTTTAAGCAGGGGGAACACTGAAGCTTTCTTT. It encodes CASSLSRGNTEAFF.

This clonotype was seen many times. The rearrangement links TRBV20-1 to TRBJ1-2, with D tentatively TRBD1 (5 bases). Germline V CDR1 and CDR2: DFQATT, SNEGSKA (reference sequence). There are 15 residues in the CDR3. Trimming removed 0 bases from V and 5 bases from J, with 16 bases in between. CDR3 protein: CSAREAGTLIYGYTF. The CDR3 DNA is TGCAGTGCTAGAGAGGCGGGGACGCTAATATATGGCTACACCTTC.

This clonotype was detected ten times or more. The chain employs TRBV4-1 and TRBJ1-2; 7 bases match TRBD1. The CDR3 sequence is 16 residues long. From germline, CDR1 is MGHRA and CDR2 YSYEKL. Trimming removed 4 bases from V and 4 bases from J; junction bases left unmatched: 12. The DNA of the CDR3 is TGCGCCAGCAGCCTGACGCGACAGGGCCTCGGCTATGGCTACACCTTC. It specifies CASSLTRQGLGYGYTF.

In this sample, this clonotype turned up many times. The chain joins TRBV28 to TRBJ2-7, with 12 bases fitting TRBD2. The germline V gene has CDR1 MDHEN and CDR2 SYDVKM. The CDR3 loop spans 15 amino acids. Germline trimming cut 4 bases from V and 2 bases from J; bases unmatched to any gene: 3. CDR3 sequence (DNA): TGTGCCAGCAGTTCGCCTAGCGGGGGGGCCTACGAGCAGTACTTC. Translating gives CASSSPSGGAYEQYF.

As to this clonotype: This may stem from a read error, because a much larger clone lies one nucleotide away. The chain recombines TRBV6-1 with TRBJ2-1, with D unresolved. The germline gives CDR1 MNHNS, CDR2 SASEGT. Trimming left V 6 bases short and J 13 bases short, with 19 bases between. The CDR3 spans 13 residues. CDR3 sequence: CASRVIGKETQFF. The CDR3 DNA sequence: TGTGCCAGCAGAGTCATAGGGAAGGAGACCCAGTTCTTC.

This clonotype was seen repeatedly, ten times or more. The chain joins TRBV9 to TRBJ1-2; D is unresolved. This CDR3 contains 14 residues. Trimming shortened V by 2 bases and J by 2 bases, and 10 bases separated the two germline ends. Germline CDR1 is SGDLS and CDR2 is YYNGEE. The DNA for the CDR3 is TGTGCCAGCAGCGTTGCGGGGATAAACTATGGCTACACCTTC. Protein: CASSVAGINYGYTF.

The V and J genes are TRBV20-1 and TRBJ2-7, with D uncertain. V lost 1 base and J 2 bases, leaving 12 bases between the germline ends. The germline CDR1 and CDR2 sequences are DFQATT and SNEGSKA (reference sequence). The CDR3 contains 14 residues. CDR3 sequence (DNA): TGCAGTGCTAGAGTGGCTACCGGCGCCTACGAGCAGTACTTC. The encoded protein is CSARVATGAYEQYF.

In this sample, this clonotype turned up a few times. Just one base apart from a much larger clone, this may be a read error. This chain connects TRBV7-9 to TRBJ1-2, with D tentatively TRBD1 (6 bases). Germline V gene data show CDR1 as SEHNR and CDR2 as FQNEAQ (reference sequence). V was cut by 8 bases and J by 2 bases, with 15 bases left in between. The CDR3 is 14 amino acids. In DNA, the CDR3 is TGTGCCAGCGGCTCTTCAGGGGCCAACTATGGCTACACCTTC. Translating gives CASGSSGANYGYTF.

Note on this clonotype: One base separates it from a far larger clone, so it is likely a read error. The gene calls are TRBV3-1 and TRBJ1-1; D remains ambiguous. The CDR3 spans 14 residues. With 4 bases removed from V and 4 bases from J, the gap between germline ends came to 13 bases. CDR1 and CDR2 (germline): LGHDT, YNNKEL (reference sequence). CDR3 region: CASSPRIGSTEAFF. CDR3 nucleotide sequence: TGTGCCAGCAGCCCCAGGATTGGGAGCACTGAAGCTTTCTTT. Full variable domain (remainder filled in from reference TRBV3-1 and TRBJ1-1): DTAVSQTPKYLVTQMGNDKSIKCEQNLGHDTMYWYKQDSKKFLKIMFSYNNKELIINETVPNRFSPKSPDKAHLNLHINSLELGDSAVYFCASSPRIGSTEAFFGQGTRLTVV.

This clonotype turned up a few times. This sequence joins TRBV7-6 and TRBJ2-2, with D perhaps matching TRBD1 (6 bases). This CDR3 has 19 residues. Germline V lookup: CDR1 SGHVS, CDR2 FNYEAQ. V was pared by 2 bases and J by 0 bases, with 19 bases between. CDR3 sequence: CASSLSPPGRGTNTGELFF. The CDR3 nucleotides are TGTGCCAGCAGCTTAAGCCCACCGGGCAGGGGTACGAACACCGGGGAGCTGTTTTTT.

This clonotype was detected many times. V usage is TRBV20-1 and J usage is TRBJ2-5, with no clear D. Looked up from germline, CDR1 is DFQATT and CDR2 is SNEGSKA (reference sequence). V was cut by 1 base and J by 2 bases, with 14 bases left in between. This CDR3 has 15 amino acids. The CDR3 is CSARAPLGVQETQYF. DNA of the CDR3: TGCAGTGCTAGAGCCCCACTTGGAGTGCAAGAGACCCAGTACTTC.

This clonotype was seen a single time. This chain links TRBV12-3 or TRBV12-4 with TRBJ2-7, with D uncertain. Trimming shortened V by 2 bases and J by 2 bases, and 10 bases separated the two germline ends. This CDR3 contains 14 residues. The CDR3 DNA sequence: TGTGCCAGCAGTTTAAATGTGACCCCCTACGAGCAGTACTTC. It encodes CASSLNVTPYEQYF.

This clonotype has at least ten counts. DNA of the CDR3: TGCGCCAGCAGCTTAGGGGACAGGAATAATTCACCCCTCCACTTT. Its translation: CASSLGDRNNSPLHF. The chain employs TRBV5-1 and TRBJ1-6; 8 positions agree with TRBD1. Germline trimming cut 2 bases from V and 5 bases from J; bases unmatched to any gene: 3. The CDR3 is 15 amino acids. Germline V gene lookup returns CDR1 SGHRS and CDR2 YFSETQ. The full variable domain, rest sourced from reference TRBV5-1 and TRBJ1-6, is KAGVTQTPRYLIKTRGQQVTLSCSPISGHRSVSWYQQTPGQGLQFLFEYFSETQRNKGNFPGRFSGRQFSNSRSEMNVSTLELGDSALYLCASSLGDRNNSPLHFGNGTRLTVT.

The rearrangement links TRBV20-1 to TRBJ1-6; TRBD1 agrees at 8 bases. This CDR3 contains 13 residues. Germline loops: CDR1 DFQATT, CDR2 SNEGSKA (reference sequence). V shed 4 bases and J 7 bases; nucleotides not matched to a gene: 3. CDR3 loop: CSATDRANSPLHF. The CDR3 DNA sequence: TGCAGTGCTACGGACAGGGCCAATTCACCCCTCCACTTT.

CDR3 loop: CATRQNGTGAADTQYF. Here the CDR3 DNA reads TGTGCCACCAGACAAAACGGGACAGGGGCCGCAGATACGCAGTATTTT. The rearrangement links TRBV24-1 to TRBJ2-3, with 10 positions matching TRBD1. V was pared by 7 bases and J by 4 bases, with 10 bases of the junction left unmatched. Germline V gene lookup returns CDR1 KGHDR and CDR2 SFDVKD. The CDR3 is made up of 16 amino acids.

This clonotype was found many times. V usage is TRBV6-1 and J usage is TRBJ1-1, with a weak D call TRBD1 (5 bases). The CDR3 totals 13 residues. Germline CDR1 is MNHNS and CDR2 is SASEGT. The germline V and J ends were trimmed by 6 bases and 0 bases, with 8 bases remaining between them. CDR3 sequence: CASSQTVNTEAFF. The CDR3 DNA reads as TGTGCCAGCAGCCAGACAGTGAACACTGAAGCTTTCTTT.

The V and J genes are TRBV19 and TRBJ2-3, with a tentative D call TRBD1 (6 bases). Between the trimmed V and J ends, which lost 9 bases and 0 bases, there was a span of 13 bases. The CDR3 is made up of 14 amino acids. Germline CDR1 is LNHDA and CDR2 is SQIVND (reference sequence). As DNA, the CDR3 is TGTGCCAGCAGGGGCAGGGGAAGCACAGATACGCAGTATTTT. This encodes CASRGRGSTDTQYF.

Concerning this clonotype: The junction differs from germline at one of its ends, possibly a read error. The chain carries TRBV7-7 and TRBJ1-5, with 10 bases lining up with TRBD1. Germline V CDR1 and CDR2: SSHAT, FNYEAQ (reference sequence). This CDR3 spans 20 amino acids. The CDR3 protein is CASSLHPNPGQGRDGQPQHF. DNA of the CDR3: TGTGCTAGCAGCTTACACCCAAACCCGGGACAGGGGAGGGATGGTCAGCCCCAGCATTTT.

This clonotype was counted at least ten times. This chain connects TRBV2 to TRBJ1-2; possible D gene TRBD1, 5 bases. The V end was cut by 4 bases, the J end by 4 bases, with 13 bases between. This CDR3 is 14 amino acids long. Germline assignment: CDR1 SNHLY and CDR2 FYNNEI. This CDR3 reads CASSGTGTGYGYTF. In nucleotides, the CDR3 is TGTGCCAGCAGTGGTACCGGGACTGGCTATGGCTACACCTTC.

The chain joins TRBV7-8 to TRBJ2-2, with TRBD1 matching over 7 bases. After removal of 5 bases from V and 4 bases from J, the junction contained 4 bases not matched to a gene. The CDR3 consists of 14 residues. From germline, CDR1 is SGHVS and CDR2 FQNEAQ. CDR3 coding DNA: TGTGCCAGCAGCACCGACAGGGTCACCGGGGAGCTGTTTTTT. Protein product: CASSTDRVTGELFF.

This clonotype was counted at least ten times. The chain recombines TRBV7-8 with TRBJ1-1, with 9 nucleotides matching TRBD1. Germline V lookup: CDR1 SGHVS, CDR2 FQNEAQ. This CDR3 is built from 15 residues. V gave up 9 bases and J gave up 6 bases; unmatched junction bases: 14. The CDR3 DNA sequence: TGTGCCAGTAGGGACAGGGATAAAGTTGTTTCTGAAGCTTTCTTT. Translated: CASRDRDKVVSEAFF.

This clonotype was seen at least ten times. The CDR3 sequence is CASSPLAGGGSNQPQHF. DNA of the CDR3: TGTGCCAGCAGCCCCCTTGCGGGGGGGGGAAGCAATCAGCCCCAGCATTTT. V gene TRBV7-9 combines with J gene TRBJ1-5; D may be TRBD1 (5 bases). This CDR3 contains 17 residues. Germline values: CDR1 SEHNR, CDR2 FQNEAQ (reference sequence). V lost 5 bases to trimming and J lost 1 base, with 18 bases between them. Filled out from reference TRBV7-9 and TRBJ1-5, the complete variable domain reads DTGVSQNPRHKITKRGQNVTFRCDPISEHNRLYWYRQTLGQGPEFLTYFQNEAQLEKSRLLSDRFSAERPKGSFSTLEIQRTEQGDSAMYLCASSPLAGGGSNQPQHFGDGTRLSIL.

This clonotype was observed at least ten times. The chain links TRBV7-2 to TRBJ2-3, with D possibly matching TRBD2 (6 bases). V lost 5 bases to trimming and J lost 2 bases, with 17 bases between them. The germline V gene has CDR1 SGHTA and CDR2 FQGNSA. The CDR3 contains 16 residues. The CDR3 reads CASSGRAGYNTDTQYF. CDR3 in DNA: TGTGCCAGCAGCGGACGGGCGGGGTACAACACAGATACGCAGTATTTT.